This paragraph covers one T cell receptor beta chain sequence. The antigen remains undetermined. Measured with immunoSEQ multiplex PCR; TCRdb has only the in-frame clones, and not every one. The table includes some 270,000 clones, around 85% detected once. V lost 0 bases and J 0 bases, leaving 5 bases between the germline ends. The CDR3 covers 14 residues. Germline-derived CDR1 and CDR2 are WNHNN and SYGVQD (reference sequence). This sample was included in a study of cytomegalovirus exposure and HLA in healthy donors. The study, taken as a whole, reports: The authors enumerated 180 or so TCR beta chains as linked to cytomegalovirus.

V is TRBV10-1 and J is TRBJ1-2; D ambiguous. Sequenced: PBMCs. The receptor was derived from a woman aged 18-29 years in good health and CMV-seronegative. CDR3 amino acids: CASSESSTNYGYTF. CDR3 sequence (DNA): TGCGCCAGCAGTGAGTCGTCCACTAACTATGGCTACACCTTC.